This record concerns one TCR beta chain sequence. This sample was taken from a study of blood T cell repertoires in COVID-19. Study-level background: The study drew acute and convalescent COVID-19 samples from the United States, Italy and Spain. From T cells, B-cell-depleted T cells, or PBMCs came the material, which was cDNA or gDNA.

As handled by the study authors: Amplification of reference gene primers provided the estimated nucleated cell counts. Profiling relied on immunoSEQ multiplex PCR, and the TCRdb table lists in-frame clones only, not all of them. The V and J calls and clone size come from that table; D and trimming were worked out from the DNA. The table includes about 46,000 clones, 88% detected once. Material: peripheral blood. The sequence came from a man aged 45-60 years with active COVID-19.

CDR3 residues: CASSLVPVREAQNSPLHF. CDR3 in DNA: TGTGCCAGCAGTTTGGTCCCAGTACGCGAGGCCCAAAATTCACCCCTCCACTTT. This chain joins TRBV28 and TRBJ1-6; D not certain. This CDR3 region has 18 residues. The germline V and J ends were trimmed by 3 bases and 7 bases, with 22 bases remaining between them. In germline, CDR1 is MDHEN, CDR2 SYDVKM.